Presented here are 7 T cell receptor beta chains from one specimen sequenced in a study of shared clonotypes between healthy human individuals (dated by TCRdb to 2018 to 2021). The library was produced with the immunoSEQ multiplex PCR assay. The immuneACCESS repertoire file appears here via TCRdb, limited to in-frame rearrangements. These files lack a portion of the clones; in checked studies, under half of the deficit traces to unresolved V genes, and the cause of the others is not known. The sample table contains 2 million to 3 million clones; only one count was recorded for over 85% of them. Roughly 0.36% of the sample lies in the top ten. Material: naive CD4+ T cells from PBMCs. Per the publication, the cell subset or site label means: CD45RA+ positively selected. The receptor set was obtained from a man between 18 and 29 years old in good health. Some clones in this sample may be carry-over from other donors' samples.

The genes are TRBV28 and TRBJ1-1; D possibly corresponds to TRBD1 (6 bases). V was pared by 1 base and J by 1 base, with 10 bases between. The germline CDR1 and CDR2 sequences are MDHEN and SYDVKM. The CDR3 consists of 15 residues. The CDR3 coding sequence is TGTGCCAGCAGTTTATTTACAGGGAGGAACACTGAAGCTTTCTTT. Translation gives CASSLFTGRNTEAFF.

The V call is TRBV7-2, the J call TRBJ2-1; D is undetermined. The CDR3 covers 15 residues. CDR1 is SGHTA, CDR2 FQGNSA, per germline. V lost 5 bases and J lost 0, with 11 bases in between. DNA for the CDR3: TGTGCCAGCAGCCTAGATCCAACCTCCTACAATGAGCAGTTCTTC. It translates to CASSLDPTSYNEQFF.

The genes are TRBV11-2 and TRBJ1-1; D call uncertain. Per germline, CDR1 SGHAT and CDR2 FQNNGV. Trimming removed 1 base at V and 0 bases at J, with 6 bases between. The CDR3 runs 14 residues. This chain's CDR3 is CASSLVIMNTEAFF. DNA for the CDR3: TGTGCCAGCAGCTTAGTTATTATGAACACTGAAGCTTTCTTT.

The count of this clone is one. CDR3 protein: CASSGRTGRNEKLFF. In DNA, the CDR3 is TGTGCCAGCTCCGGACGGACAGGTCGAAATGAAAAACTGTTTTTT. V usage is TRBV18 and J usage is TRBJ1-4, with TRBD1 matching 7 bases. V lost 6 bases, J lost 5 bases, and 9 bases stayed unmatched. This CDR3 is built from 15 residues. Germline-derived CDR1 and CDR2 are KGHSH and LQKENI.

The CDR3 region is CASSWVAGESYEQYF. DNA of the CDR3: TGTGCCAGCAGCTGGGTAGCGGGAGAATCCTACGAGCAGTACTTC. This chain uses TRBV5-5 with TRBJ2-7, with 9 bases matching TRBD2. After removal of 3 bases from V and 1 base from J, the junction contained 5 bases not matched to a gene. This CDR3 is built from 15 residues. The germline V gene encodes CDR1 SGHKS and CDR2 YYEKEE (reference sequence).

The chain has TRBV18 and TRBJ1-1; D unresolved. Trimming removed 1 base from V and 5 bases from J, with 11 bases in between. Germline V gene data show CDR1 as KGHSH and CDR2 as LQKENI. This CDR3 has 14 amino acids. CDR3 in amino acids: CASSPQPTGTEAFF. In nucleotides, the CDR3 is TGTGCCAGCTCACCACAACCCACGGGGACTGAAGCTTTCTTT.

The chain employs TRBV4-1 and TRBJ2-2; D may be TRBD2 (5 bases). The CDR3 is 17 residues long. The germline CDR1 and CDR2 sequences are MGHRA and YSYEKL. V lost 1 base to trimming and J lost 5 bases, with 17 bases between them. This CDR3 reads CASSQVFNRGRTGELFF. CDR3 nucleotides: TGCGCCAGCAGCCAAGTTTTTAATCGGGGTAGGACCGGGGAGCTGTTTTTT.